Listed here is a single T cell receptor (beta chain). PCR involved 60 Vbeta and 13 Jbeta primers. Assay used: immunoSEQ multiplex PCR; TCRdb lists only in-frame clones, some missing. This sample's table reports about 160,000 clones. Trimming stripped 3 bases from V and 9 bases from J, with 9 bases between. CDR3 length equals 12 residues. CDR1 is GTSNPN and CDR2 is SVGIG in the germline V gene (reference sequence). These data originate in a study of cytomegalovirus exposure and HLA in healthy donors. The V call is TRBV30, the J call TRBJ1-6, with D possibly TRBD1 on 6 matching bases. Input material: PBMCs. The sequence was collected from a young man in good health and CMV-seronegative. CDR3 nucleotides: TGTGCCTGGAGCAAACAGGGTTCACCCCTCCACTTT. Translating it yields CAWSKQGSPLHF.